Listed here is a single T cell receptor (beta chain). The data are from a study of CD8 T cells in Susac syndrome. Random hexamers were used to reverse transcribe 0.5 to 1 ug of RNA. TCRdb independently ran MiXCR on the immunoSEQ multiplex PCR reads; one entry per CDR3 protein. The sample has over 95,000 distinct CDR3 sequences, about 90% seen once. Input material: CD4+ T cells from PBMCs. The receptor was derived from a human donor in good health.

The CDR3, as DNA: TGTGCCAGCAGCCAAGAACCGATAGCGGGACCCAACCTGCGTACGCAGTATTTT. Protein product: CASSQEPIAGPNLRTQYF. The rearrangement links TRBV4-2 to TRBJ2-3, with 8 positions matching TRBD2. V was pared by 0 bases and J by 8 bases, with 16 bases of the junction left unmatched. The CDR3 sequence is 18 residues long. Germline assignment: CDR1 LGHNA and CDR2 YNFKEQ.